This TCR beta chain came from a study of blood T cell repertoires in COVID-19 (dated by TCRdb to about 2020). For the wider study: Samples from collaborators originated in the United States, Italy and Spain and spanned both the acute and convalescent phases of COVID-19. The prospective study material was composed of cDNA or gDNA derived from T cells, B-cell-depleted T cells, or PBMCs. The dataset comprised deeply sampled blood TCRbeta repertoires from subjects exposed to, actively infected with, or recovered from COVID-19. The repertoires were released in a freely available public database intended as a resource for research on the immune response to SARS-CoV-2. The samples were drawn from the first 160 participants of the ongoing ImmuneRACE study and from 1,254 subjects provided by 6 global collaborators. The sample metadata nearly always contained a de-identified subject ID, COVID-19 status, age in years and sex. HLA class I and class II types, where available, came from metadata supplied by the sample provider rather than from assay-based typing. General conclusions and limits of the study: The quantity of clinical and demographic metadata differed by source and by participant and was supplied without curation.

A note on this clone: There is no known antigen for this receptor. Base qualities are missing; no much larger clone stands one base away.

TCRbeta CDR3 regions were amplified from genomic DNA by means of the immunoSEQ Assay, a bias-controlled multiplex PCR. Concerning the study's data processing: The number of nucleated cells in each sample was estimated from the amplification of reference gene primers within the assay. To quantify the absolute abundance of each unique TCRbeta CDR3 rearrangement, sequence reads were collapsed and filtered. For each sample, productive Simpson clonality was calculated by taking the square root of Simpson's diversity index across productive rearrangements. Drawn from immuneACCESS, this table holds only the in-frame rearrangements with V and J called that TCRdb kept. Clones are partly lost; checked studies trace under half to an unresolved V gene and leave the rest unexplained. That table furnishes V, J and clone size, whereas the DNA furnished D and trimming. The sample profile shows roughly 130,000 clones; roughly four fifths of them were found once. The ten largest make up about 5% of the sample.

The CDR3 covers 13 residues, taking in both the cysteine and the phenylalanine. Here the CDR3 DNA is all that survives: 39 bases in frame from base 1. Based on the germline V gene, the CDR1 and CDR2 sequences are SGDLS and YYNGEE. A distance of 9 bases separates the germline ends of V and J, which lose 5 bases and 3 bases respectively. Collaborating institutions collected whole blood in K2EDTA tubes following their own protocols. For TCRbeta analysis, collaborators shipped samples as frozen whole blood, isolated PBMCs, or DNA extracted from either of those sample types. Rearrangement joined TRBV9 to TRBJ1-5; matching of 5 bases hints at TRBD1 as the D gene. This clonotype was obtained from a woman aged 70-85 years with acute or convalescent COVID-19. The sequenced material came from peripheral blood. The nucleotides are TGTGCCAGCAGTGCAGGGAACAATCAGCCCCAGCATTTT. Its coded protein is CASSAGNNQPQHF.